This TCR beta chain is drawn from a study of blood T cell repertoires in COVID-19. Across the whole study: In each case, the material was cDNA or gDNA derived from T cells, B-cell-depleted T cells, or PBMCs.

Per the study methods: Estimated nucleated cell counts came from reference gene primer amplification. Here immunoSEQ multiplex PCR was the method, and the copy in TCRdb shows in-frame clones only, minus some. V, J and clone size reflect that table, while D and trimming were determined from the DNA. The sample lists about 190,000 clones, less than 85% occurring once. Living in 24 US areas, the participants were between roughly 18 and 89 years of age. Trimming took 4 bases from V and 1 from J; bases not matched to a gene: 10. The germline CDR1 and CDR2 sequences are SQVTM and ANQGSEA. The CDR3 contains 17 residues.

The TCR was taken from a woman in her twenties or thirties who had recovered from COVID-19. The V and J genes are TRBV29-1 and TRBJ2-3; 11 bases are shared with TRBD2. The sequenced sample consisted of PBMCs or T cells enriched from blood (not recorded which). This CDR3 is CSVGGVAGGRGTDTQYF. DNA for the CDR3: TGCAGCGTTGGTGGGGTAGCGGGAGGGCGAGGCACAGATACGCAGTATTTT.